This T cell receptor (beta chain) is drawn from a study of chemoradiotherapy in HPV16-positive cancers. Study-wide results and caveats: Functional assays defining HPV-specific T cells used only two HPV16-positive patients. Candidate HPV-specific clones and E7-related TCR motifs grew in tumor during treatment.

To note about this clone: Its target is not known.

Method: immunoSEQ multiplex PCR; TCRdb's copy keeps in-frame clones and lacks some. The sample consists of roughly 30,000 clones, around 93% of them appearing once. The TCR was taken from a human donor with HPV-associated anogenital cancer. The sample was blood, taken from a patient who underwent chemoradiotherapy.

The chain's CDR3 is CASSFPGAGVGNEQFF. In nucleotides, the CDR3 is TGTGCCAGCAGCTTCCCCGGAGCGGGGGTGGGTAATGAGCAGTTCTTC. The chain uses TRBV7-9 and TRBJ2-1; the match to TRBD2 covers 8 bases. After removal of 3 bases from V and 7 bases from J, the junction contained 11 bases not matched to a gene. Germline CDR1 is SEHNR and CDR2 is FQNEAQ (reference sequence). The CDR3 contains 16 residues.